The present TCR beta chain was sequenced within a study of blood T cell repertoires in COVID-19. At the level of the study: The cDNA or gDNA used as material had been derived from T cells, B-cell-depleted T cells, or PBMCs.

Per the original data handling: Amplification of reference gene primers was used by the study to estimate nucleated cell counts. Measured with immunoSEQ multiplex PCR; TCRdb has only the in-frame clones, and not every one. That table supplies the V and J calls and clone size; D and trimming were determined from the DNA. Among 71,000 or so clones listed, roughly 87% were seen once. This clone is classed as medium-sized. Other DNA sequences within the sample encode an identical CDR3. V lost 5 bases and J 6 bases, leaving 8 bases between the germline ends. Germline V gene sequence: CDR1 MNHEY, CDR2 SVGAGI. CDR3 length equals 11 residues.

What was sequenced was peripheral blood. The chain joins TRBV6-5 to TRBJ2-7; perhaps TRBD2 as D (5 bases). The sequence came from a man between 50 and 59 years old with acute or convalescent COVID-19. The CDR3, as DNA: TGTGCCAGCAGTACTAGGTTCGAGCAGTACTTC. Translated: CASSTRFEQYF.